This is a list of T cell receptor beta chains from one sample in a study of OX40 agonist ivuxolimab in advanced cancers. Libraries were prepared by immunoSEQ multiplex PCR; TCRdb keeps only in-frame clonotypes and omits some of them. Of tens of thousands of clones in the sample, roughly 85% were seen once. Material: CD4+ or CD8+ T cells sorted from blood, obtained in a trial of the OX40 agonist ivuxolimab. All receptors come from an adult with an advanced solid tumor such as melanoma, head and neck, liver or kidney cancer. The CDR3 runs from the conserved cysteine through the conserved F or W. The D gene is left open where the match is weak. Size values are once, few and many counts, or a class for expanded clones, and some rows have none.

D gene | J gene | V gene | clone size | CDR3 DNA | CDR3 protein
- | TRBJ1-1 | TRBV4-3 | - | TGCGCCAGCAGACTCAGGGTGGGGACCTCTGAAGCTTTCTTT | CASRLRVGTSEAFF
TRBD1 | TRBJ2-5 | TRBV7-9 | - | TGTGCCAGCAGCTCTCCCGTAGGACAGGGCCAAGAGACCCAGTACTTC | CASSSPVGQGQETQYF
TRBD1 | TRBJ2-7 | TRBV7-9 | - | TGTGCCAGCAGCTTGATGACAGGGCCCTACGAGCAGTACTTC | CASSLMTGPYEQYF
TRBD2 | TRBJ2-7 | TRBV28 | - | TGTGCCAGCAGTCCGTCGGTAGCGGGAGCTCTCGAGCAGTACTTC | CASSPSVAGALEQYF
- | TRBJ2-3 | TRBV25-1 | - | TGTGCCAGCGGGCGAACCACAGATACGCAGTATTTT | CASGRTTDTQYF
- | TRBJ2-2 | TRBV6-5 | - | TGTGCCAGCAGTTATCCACGGGATACCGGGGAGCTGTTTTTT | CASSYPRDTGELFF
TRBD1 | TRBJ2-5 | TRBV5-6 | - | TGTGCCAGCAGCCTCCTTGGACAGGCCACCTCCTCAGGGGAGACCCAGTACTTC | CASSLLGQATSSGETQYF
- | TRBJ1-5 | TRBV29-1 | - | TGCAGCGTTACCACAGGGTGGGGTCAGCCCCAGCATTTT | CSVTTGWGQPQHF
TRBD1 | TRBJ2-3 | TRBV10-3 | - | TGTGCCACCCGAACCGACAGGGGTGCTGTAGATACGCAGTATTTT | CATRTDRGAVDTQYF
TRBD2 | TRBJ2-1 | TRBV7-9 | - | TGTGCCAGCAGCCGGGGACTAGCGGGAGGCGGTGAGCAGTTCTTC | CASSRGLAGGGEQFF
- | TRBJ2-7 | TRBV7-2 | - | TGTGCCAGCAGCGAGACACTGGCCTCCTACGAGCAGTACTTC | CASSETLASYEQYF
- | TRBJ1-2 | TRBV7-9 | - | TGTGCCAGCAGCAAGGACAGTCGGGGCTACACCTTC | CASSKDSRGYTF
- | TRBJ1-3 | TRBV19 | - | TGTGCCGGATCCAAAGCGCATGGAAACACCATATATTTT | CAGSKAHGNTIYF
TRBD1 | TRBJ2-5 | TRBV9 | - | TGTGCCAGCAGCGTAGACAGGGGTGGACAAGAGACCCAGTACTTC | CASSVDRGGQETQYF
- | TRBJ1-5 | TRBV7-8 | few | TGTGCCAGCAGCTTTTATCGCTCGGGCATGAGCAATCAGCCCCAGCATTTT | CASSFYRSGMSNQPQHF
- | TRBJ1-2 | TRBV2 | - | TGTGCCAGCAGCTGGGAGGCCAGGTATGGCTACACCTTC | CASSWEARYGYTF
TRBD1 | TRBJ2-3 | TRBV10-3 | few | TGTGCCATCAGCGACAGGGTAAGAGATACGCAGTATTTT | CAISDRVRDTQYF
- | TRBJ2-2 | TRBV5-1 | - | TGCGCCAGCAGCTTGGGCAGCTCGGGAAACACCGGGGAGCTGTTTTTT | CASSLGSSGNTGELFF